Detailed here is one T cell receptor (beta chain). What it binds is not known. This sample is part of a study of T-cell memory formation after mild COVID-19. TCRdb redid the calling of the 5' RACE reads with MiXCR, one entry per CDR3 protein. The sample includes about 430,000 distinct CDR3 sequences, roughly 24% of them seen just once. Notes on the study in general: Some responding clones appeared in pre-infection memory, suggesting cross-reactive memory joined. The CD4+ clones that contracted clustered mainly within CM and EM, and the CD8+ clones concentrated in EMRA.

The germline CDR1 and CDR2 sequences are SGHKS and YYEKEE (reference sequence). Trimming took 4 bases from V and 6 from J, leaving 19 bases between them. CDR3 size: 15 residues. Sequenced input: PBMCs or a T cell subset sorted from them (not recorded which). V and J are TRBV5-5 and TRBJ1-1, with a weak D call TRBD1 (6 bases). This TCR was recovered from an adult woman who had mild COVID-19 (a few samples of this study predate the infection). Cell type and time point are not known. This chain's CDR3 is CASSPWAPGEAEAFF. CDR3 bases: TGTGCCAGCAGCCCCTGGGCCCCAGGGGAGGCTGAAGCTTTCTTT.